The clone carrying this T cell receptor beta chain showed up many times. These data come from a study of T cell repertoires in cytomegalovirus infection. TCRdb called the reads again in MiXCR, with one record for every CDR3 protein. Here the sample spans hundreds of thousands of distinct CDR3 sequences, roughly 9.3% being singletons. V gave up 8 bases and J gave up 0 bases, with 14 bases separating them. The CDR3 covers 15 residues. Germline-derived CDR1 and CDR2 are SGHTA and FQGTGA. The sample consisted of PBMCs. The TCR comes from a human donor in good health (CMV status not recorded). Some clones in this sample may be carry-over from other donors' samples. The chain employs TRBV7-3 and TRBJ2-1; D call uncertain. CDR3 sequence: CASSFHLASYNEQFF. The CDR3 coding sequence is TGTGCCAGCTCTTTCCACTTAGCCTCCTACAATGAGCAGTTCTTC. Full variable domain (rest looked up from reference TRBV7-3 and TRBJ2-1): GAGVSQTPSNKVTEKGKYVELRCDPISGHTALYWYRQSLGQGPEFLIYFQGTGAADDSGLPNDRFFAVRPEGSVSTLKIQRTERGDSAVYLCASSFHLASYNEQFFGPGTRLTVL.